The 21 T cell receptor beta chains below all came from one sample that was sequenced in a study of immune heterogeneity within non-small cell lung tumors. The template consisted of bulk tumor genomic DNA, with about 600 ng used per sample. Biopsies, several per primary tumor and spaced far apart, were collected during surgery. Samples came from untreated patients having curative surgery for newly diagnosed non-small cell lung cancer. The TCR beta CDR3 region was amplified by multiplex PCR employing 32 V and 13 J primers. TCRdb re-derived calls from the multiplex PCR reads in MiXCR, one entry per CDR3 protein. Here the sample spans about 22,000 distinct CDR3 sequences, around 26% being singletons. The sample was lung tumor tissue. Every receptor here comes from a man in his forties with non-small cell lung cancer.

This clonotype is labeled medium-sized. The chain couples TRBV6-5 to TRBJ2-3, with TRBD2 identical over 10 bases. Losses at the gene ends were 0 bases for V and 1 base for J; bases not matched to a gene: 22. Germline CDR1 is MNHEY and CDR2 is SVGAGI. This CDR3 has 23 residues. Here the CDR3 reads CASSYSVRSASGSQRLRTDTQYF. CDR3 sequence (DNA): TGTGCCAGCAGTTACTCGGTTCGTTCGGCTAGCGGGAGTCAGCGATTACGCACAGATACGCAGTATTTT.

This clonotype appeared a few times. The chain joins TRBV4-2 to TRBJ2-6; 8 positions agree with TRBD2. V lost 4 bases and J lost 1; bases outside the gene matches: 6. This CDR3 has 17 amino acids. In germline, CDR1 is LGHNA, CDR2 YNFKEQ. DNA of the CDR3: TGTGCCAGCAGCCCCTTGGCGGGAGGATCTGGGGCCAACGTCCTGACTTTC. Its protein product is CASSPLAGGSGANVLTF.

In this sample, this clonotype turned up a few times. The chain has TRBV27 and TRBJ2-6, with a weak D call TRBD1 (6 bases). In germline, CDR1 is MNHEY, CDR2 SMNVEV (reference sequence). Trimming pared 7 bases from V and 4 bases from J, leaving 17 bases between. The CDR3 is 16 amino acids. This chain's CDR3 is CASTLRGSGGANVLTF. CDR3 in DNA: TGTGCCAGCACCTTGAGGGGGTCGGGAGGGGCCAACGTCCTGACTTTC.

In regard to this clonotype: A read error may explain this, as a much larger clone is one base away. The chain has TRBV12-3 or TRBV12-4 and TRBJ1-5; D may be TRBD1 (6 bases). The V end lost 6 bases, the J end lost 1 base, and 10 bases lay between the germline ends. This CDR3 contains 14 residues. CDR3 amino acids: CASRYRASNQPQHF. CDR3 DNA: TGTGCCAGCAGATACAGGGCGAGCAATCAGCCCCAGCATTTT.

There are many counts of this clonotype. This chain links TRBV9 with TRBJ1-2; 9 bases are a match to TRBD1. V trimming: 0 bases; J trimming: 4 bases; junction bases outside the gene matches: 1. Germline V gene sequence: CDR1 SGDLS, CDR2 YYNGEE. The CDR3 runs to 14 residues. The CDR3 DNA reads TGTGCCAGCAGCGTAGTGGGACAGGGCTATGGCTACACCTTC. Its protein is CASSVVGQGYGYTF.

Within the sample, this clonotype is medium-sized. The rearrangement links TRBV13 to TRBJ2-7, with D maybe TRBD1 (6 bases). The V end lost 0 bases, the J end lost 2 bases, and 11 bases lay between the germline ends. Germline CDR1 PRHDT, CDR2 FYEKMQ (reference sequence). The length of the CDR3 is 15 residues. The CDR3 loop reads CASSLGDRPTYEQYF. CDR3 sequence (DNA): TGTGCCAGCAGCTTAGGGGACAGACCAACCTACGAGCAGTACTTC.

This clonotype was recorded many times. CDR3 region: CASTVSGANVLTF. The CDR3 coding sequence is TGTGCCAGCACGGTCTCTGGGGCCAACGTCCTGACTTTC. This chain connects TRBV6-1 to TRBJ2-6; no clear D gene. This CDR3 has 13 residues. The V gene lost 7 bases and the J gene lost 0 bases, with 4 bases spanning the gap. Germline assignment: CDR1 MNHNS and CDR2 SASEGT.

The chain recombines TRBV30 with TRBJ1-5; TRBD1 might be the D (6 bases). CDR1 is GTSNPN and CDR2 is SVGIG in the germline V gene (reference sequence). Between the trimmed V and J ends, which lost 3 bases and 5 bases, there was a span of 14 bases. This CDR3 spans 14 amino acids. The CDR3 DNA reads TGTGCCTGGAGCCTTGGGGGGGCCTATCAGCCCCAGCATTTT. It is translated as CAWSLGGAYQPQHF.

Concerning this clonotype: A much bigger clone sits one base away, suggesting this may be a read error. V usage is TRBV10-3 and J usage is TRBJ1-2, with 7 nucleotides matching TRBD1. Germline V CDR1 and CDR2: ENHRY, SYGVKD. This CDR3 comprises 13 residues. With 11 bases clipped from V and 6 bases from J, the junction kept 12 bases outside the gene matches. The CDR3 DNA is TGTGCCGTCACTAGACAGGGTAAAGATGGCTACACCTTC. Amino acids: CAVTRQGKDGYTF.

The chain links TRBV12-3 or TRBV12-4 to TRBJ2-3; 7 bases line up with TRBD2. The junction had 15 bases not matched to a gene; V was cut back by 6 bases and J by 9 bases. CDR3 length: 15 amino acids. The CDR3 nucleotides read TGTGCCAGCAGGGGGGGGGGTCGCGGTGGGCGGACGCAGTATTTT. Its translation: CASRGGGRGGRTQYF.

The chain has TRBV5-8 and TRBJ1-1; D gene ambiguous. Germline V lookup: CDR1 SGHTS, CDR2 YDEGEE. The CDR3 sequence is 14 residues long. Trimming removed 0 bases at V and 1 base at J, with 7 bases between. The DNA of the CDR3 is TGTGCCAGCAGCTTGGGTCATCCGAACACTGAAGCTTTCTTT. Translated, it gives CASSLGHPNTEAFF.

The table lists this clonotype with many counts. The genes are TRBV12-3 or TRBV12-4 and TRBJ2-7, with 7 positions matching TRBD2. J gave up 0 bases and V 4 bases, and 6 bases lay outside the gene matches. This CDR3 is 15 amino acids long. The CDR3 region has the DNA TGTGCCAGCAGTTCCACACTAGCGAGCTCCTACGAGCAGTACTTC. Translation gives CASSSTLASSYEQYF.

The CDR3 sequence is CASSPRTYTYNEQFF. The DNA of the CDR3 is TGTGCCAGCAGCCCCCGGACGTATACCTACAATGAGCAGTTCTTC. The chain is built from TRBV4-2 and TRBJ2-1; D not certain. V lost 4 bases and J lost 2, with 12 bases in between. CDR1 is LGHNA, CDR2 YNFKEQ, per germline. This CDR3 spans 15 amino acids.

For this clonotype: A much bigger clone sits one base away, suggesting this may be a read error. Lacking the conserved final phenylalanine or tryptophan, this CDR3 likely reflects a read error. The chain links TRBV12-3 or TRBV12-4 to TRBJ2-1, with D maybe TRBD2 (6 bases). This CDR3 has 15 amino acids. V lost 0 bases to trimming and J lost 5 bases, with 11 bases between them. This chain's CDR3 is CASSLAGLNHNEQFL. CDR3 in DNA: TGTGCCAGCAGTTTAGCGGGACTCAACCACAATGAGCAGTTCCTC.

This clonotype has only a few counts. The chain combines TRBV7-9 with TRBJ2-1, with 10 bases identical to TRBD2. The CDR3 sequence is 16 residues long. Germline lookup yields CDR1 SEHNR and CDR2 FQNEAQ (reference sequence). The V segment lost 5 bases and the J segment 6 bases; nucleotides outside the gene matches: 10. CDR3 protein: CASSTTSSGRPNEQFF. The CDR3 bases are TGTGCCAGCAGCACCACGTCTAGCGGGAGACCCAATGAGCAGTTCTTC.

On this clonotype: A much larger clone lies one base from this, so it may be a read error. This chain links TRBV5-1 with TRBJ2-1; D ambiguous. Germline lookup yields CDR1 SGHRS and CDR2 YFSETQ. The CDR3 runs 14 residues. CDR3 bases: TGCGACAGCAGCTTGGCCTTATCCTCCAGTATGCAGTTCTTC. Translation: CDSSLALSSSMQFF. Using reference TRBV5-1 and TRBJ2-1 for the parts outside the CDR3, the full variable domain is KAGVTQTPRYLIKTRGQQVTLSCSPISGHRSVSWYQQTPGQGLQFLFEYFSETQRNKGNFPGRFSGRQFSNSRSEMNVSTLELGDSALYLCDSSLALSSSMQFFGPGTRLTVL.

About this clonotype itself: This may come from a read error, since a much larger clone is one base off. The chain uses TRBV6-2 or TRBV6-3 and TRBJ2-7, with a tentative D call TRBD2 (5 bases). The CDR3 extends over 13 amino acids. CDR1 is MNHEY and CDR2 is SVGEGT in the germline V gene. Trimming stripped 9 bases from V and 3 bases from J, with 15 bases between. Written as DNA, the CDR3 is TGTGCCAGAACTGGCGAGGGAGACTACGAGCAGTACTTC. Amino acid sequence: CARTGEGDYEQYF.

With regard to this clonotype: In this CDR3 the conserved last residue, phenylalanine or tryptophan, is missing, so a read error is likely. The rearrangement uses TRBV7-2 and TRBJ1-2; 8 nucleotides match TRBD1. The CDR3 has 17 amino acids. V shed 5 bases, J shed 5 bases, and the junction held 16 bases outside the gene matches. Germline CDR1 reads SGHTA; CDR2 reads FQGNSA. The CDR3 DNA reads TGTGCCAGCAGCCCGACAGGGGTGCGCTACGAGGATTATGGCTACACCTTA. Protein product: CASSPTGVRYEDYGYTL.

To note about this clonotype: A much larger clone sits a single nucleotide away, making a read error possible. The CDR3 region has the DNA TGTGCCAGCAGCGCCTCGACTAGCGGGTACCCTAGCTCCTACGAGCAGTACTTC. It codes for CASSASTSGYPSSYEQYF. V is TRBV7-2 and J is TRBJ2-7; 10 bases map to TRBD2. This CDR3 is built from 18 residues. The germline V gene encodes CDR1 SGHTA and CDR2 FQGNSA. Trimming cost V 5 bases and J 0 bases; bases outside gene matches: 13.

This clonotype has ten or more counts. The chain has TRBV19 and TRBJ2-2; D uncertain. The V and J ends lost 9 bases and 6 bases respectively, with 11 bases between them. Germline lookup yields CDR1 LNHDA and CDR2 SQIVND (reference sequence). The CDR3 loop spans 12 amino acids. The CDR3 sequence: CASMDIPGELFF. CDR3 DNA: TGTGCCAGCATGGATATCCCCGGGGAGCTGTTTTTT.

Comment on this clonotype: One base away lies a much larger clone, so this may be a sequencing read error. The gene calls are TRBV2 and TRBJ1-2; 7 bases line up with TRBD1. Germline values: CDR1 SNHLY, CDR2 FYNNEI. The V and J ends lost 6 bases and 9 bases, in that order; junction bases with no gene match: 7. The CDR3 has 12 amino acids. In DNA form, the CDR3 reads TGTGCCAGCAGAATAAACAGGGGCCGCTACACCTTC. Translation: CASRINRGRYTF.